The rows below give T cell receptor beta chains drawn from one sample of a study of spatial heterogeneity in lung cancer. Each CDR3 protein is one row after TCRdb ran MiXCR on the 5' RACE reads. This table holds fewer than 55,000 distinct CDR3 sequences, under 8% found once. The sequencing here drew on PBMCs, taken at follow-up. The receptors were gathered from a female donor with early-stage non-small cell lung cancer. CDR3s include the opening cysteine and the closing phenylalanine or tryptophan. A D gene is named only where the DNA matches it firmly. Clone size appears in some rows only: once, few, many, or a class for an expanded clone.

abundance	d_gene	j_gene	v_gene	CDR3nt	CDR3aa
-	-	TRBJ2-3	TRBV30	TGTGCCTGGGCGTCCAACCAGAAAGATACGCAGTATTTT	CAWASNQKDTQYF
many	-	TRBJ2-6	TRBV4-3	TGCGCCAGCAGCCAAGATCGGGGCGGGGTCCTGACTTTC	CASSQDRGGVLTF
few	-	TRBJ2-5	TRBV28	TGTGCCAGCAGCGCGATTGGCGTGGCAGAAGAGACCCAGTACTTC	CASSAIGVAEETQYF
many	-	TRBJ2-1	TRBV4-1	TGCGCCAGCAGCCCGGCCTGGCAGATCAATGAGCAGTTCTTC	CASSPAWQINEQFF
many	TRBD1	TRBJ1-5	TRBV12-3/TRBV12-4	TGTGCCAGCAGTTTTGGATCGGGGACAGGGAGCGATCAGCCCCAGCATTTT	CASSFGSGTGSDQPQHF
few	-	TRBJ1-2	TRBV5-4	TGTGCCAGCAGCCCGGACGGAAACTATGGCTACACCTTC	CASSPDGNYGYTF
-	TRBD1	TRBJ2-3	TRBV7-3	TGTGCCAGCAGCTTAATGGGACAGGATACAGATACGCAGTATTTT	CASSLMGQDTDTQYF
many	-	TRBJ1-1	TRBV29-1	TGCAGCGTTGTTGGGGGTACGGTTTTGAGCACTGAAGCTTTCTTT	CSVVGGTVLSTEAFF
many	-	TRBJ2-2	TRBV7-2	TGTGCCAGCAGCTTAGCCAGGAACACCGGGGAGCTGTTTTTT	CASSLARNTGELFF
many	TRBD1	TRBJ2-1	TRBV7-2	TGTGCCAGCAGCTTACGACAGGGGGGATTCAATGAGCAGTTCTTC	CASSLRQGGFNEQFF
many	-	TRBJ1-2	TRBV3-1	TGTGCCAGCAGTCCTTCGAGGGGGAATGGCTACACCTTC	CASSPSRGNGYTF